This T cell receptor (beta chain) was identified during a study of regulatory T cells in long-lasting Graves disease (dated by TCRdb to 2020 to 2022). Study-level background: Persistent Graves' disease was defined as antithyroid drug treatment for over 5 years with persistently positive TSH receptor autoantibodies. This study used TCR sequencing and RNA sequencing of peripheral blood to compare persistent Graves' disease patients against newly diagnosed Graves' disease patients. The study was registered as a clinical trial and conducted in China. A total of about 33 samples were covered by TCR sequencing, comprising approximately 13 persistent and 20 or so newly diagnosed Graves' disease patients. In the clinical cohort, patients with persistent Graves' disease had used antithyroid drugs for an average of about 9.3 years.

This sample's time point label indicates: persistent/refractory GD, antithyroid drugs over 5 years with positive TRAb. For both TCR sequencing and RNA sequencing, RNA was extracted from PBMCs in TRIzol. The diagnosis of Graves' disease followed American Thyroid Association guidelines. Patients were recruited from an endocrinology department in Xi'an, China. Each patient gave about 10 milliliters of peripheral blood, collected in an EDTA anticoagulant tube. Ficoll Paque Plus density gradient separation was used to isolate PBMCs, and no further T cell sorting was performed. An Agilent 2100 Bioanalyzer and agarose gel were used to check RNA quality, while a NanoDrop 2000 measured RNA concentration. Via the germline V gene, CDR1 is MNHNS and CDR2 SASEGT. At the junction V is shortened by 6 bases and J by 2 bases; bases outside the gene matches: 7. The cysteine opens and the phenylalanine closes a CDR3 of 15 amino acids. The sequence is cut down to CDR3 DNA, 45 bases in frame from base 1.

What the authors observed across the whole study: Because the primary lesion, thyroid tissue, could not be accessed, the study looked at peripheral blood alone. More public clonotypes were shared among persistent patients (under 3,000) than among newly diagnosed patients (approximately 930). Sequencing and analysis were restricted to the TCR beta chain. The small sample size was acknowledged by the authors as a limitation that may reduce accuracy. Compared with newly diagnosed patients, patients with persistent Graves' disease had lower TCR Shannon entropy and fewer highly expanded clones, which suggests clonal expansion. Preferential use of TRBV28, TRBJ1-2 and TRBJ2-5 was observed in persistent disease, whereas TRBV20-1 and TRBJ2-1 were favored in newly diagnosed disease.

Libraries were prepared through multiplex PCR. The sequencing machine was an Illumina HiSeq 4000. CDR3 regions were amplified by Arm-PCR with iRepertoire HTBI primers to construct TCR beta libraries. Gel purification was performed on PCR products prior to sequencing. The study's processing was this. Gene usage analysis of CDR3 amino acid clonotypes relied on the roughly 58 TRBV and 15 or so TRBJ segments identified across samples. COPE and FqMerger were used to merge filtered high-quality paired reads into contigs. Contigs were aligned with BLAST to IMGT TRBV, TRBD and TRBJ reference genes, and CDR3 was defined per IMGT. Highly expanded clones were defined as clonotypes with a frequency above 0.1%. Shannon entropy was used to measure repertoire diversity, and the Gini coefficient was used to measure V-J evenness. A clonotype was considered public if more than one individual shared it. In-frame beta chains were kept once TCRdb had trimmed the public reads at Q25 with fastp and called clones with MiXCR. Identical CDR3 protein sequences are pooled into one entry, listed with their most common genes and DNA. The authors' filters were not applied to this entry. The sample table records hundreds of thousands of distinct CDR3 sequences; 30% of these occur just once. The ten biggest clones cover about 40% of the sample.

A remark on this clonotype: The antigen this receptor binds is unknown. No per-base quality is available; no much larger clone lies one base away.

The specimen was peripheral blood mononuclear cells (PBMCs), collected when the disease was refractory, from a patient treated with antithyroid drugs. This receptor was identified in a female donor with Graves disease. The sequence links TRBV6-1 to TRBJ1-1; 9 bases in the junction line up with TRBD1. The CDR3 is CASRGQGGSNTEAFF. Here is the DNA: TGTGCCAGCAGGGGACAGGGAGGTTCTAACACTGAAGCTTTCTTT.